A selection of T cell receptor beta chains follows, all from one sample in a study of T-cell memory formation after mild COVID-19. MiXCR was run by TCRdb on the 5' RACE reads, yielding one entry per CDR3 protein. The table includes hundreds of thousands of distinct CDR3 sequences, 15% to 20% detected once. Sequences were obtained from PBMCs or a T cell subset sorted from them (not recorded which). The source of these receptors is an adult woman who had mild COVID-19 (a few samples of this study predate the infection). Cell type and time point are not known. The CDR3 runs from the conserved cysteine through the conserved F or W. D genes are given only for firm matches. Part of the rows lack a size; the others show once, few, many or a class for expanded clones.

>-|TRBJ2-3|TRBD2|TRBV2
TGTGCCACCACCGGACTAGCGGGAGAGGGAGCAGATACGCAGTATTTT
CATTGLAGEGADTQYF
>-|TRBJ2-3|TRBD2|TRBV30
TGTGCCTGGAGCCCCCGGAGAGCGGGGAACCGGGATACGCAGTATTTT
CAWSPRRAGNRDTQYF
>few|TRBJ2-5|TRBD2|TRBV11-3
TGTGCCAGCAGCTTAAGCGGGACGACCCAAGAGACCCAGTACTTC
CASSLSGTTQETQYF
>-|TRBJ2-2|TRBD2|TRBV6-2/TRBV6-3
TGTGCCAGCAGTTCCGCGGGAGTTGCCGGGGAGCTGTTTTTT
CASSSAGVAGELFF
>-|TRBJ1-1|-|TRBV30
TGTGCCTGGATTCTGACATCCGAATGGGCTGAAGCTTTCTTT
CAWILTSEWAEAFF
>-|TRBJ2-5|-|TRBV29-1
TGCAGCGTTGAAGGTCCGGGGGCACAAGAGACCCAGTACTTC
CSVEGPGAQETQYF
>many|TRBJ1-4|TRBD1|TRBV11-3
TGTGCCAGCAGCTTAGACCGGGACAGGGATGAAAAACTGTTTTTT
CASSLDRDRDEKLFF
>-|TRBJ2-4|-|TRBV18
TGTGCCAGCTCACCGCCACAGGGTTCGGCCAAAAACATTCAGTACTTC
CASSPPQGSAKNIQYF
>few|TRBJ1-2|-|TRBV15
TGTGCCACCAGCAGAGACCGCGGTAACTATGGCTACACCTTC
CATSRDRGNYGYTF
>-|TRBJ2-3|TRBD2|TRBV30
TGTGCCTGGACACTAGCGGGAGTTACAGATACGCAGTATTTT
CAWTLAGVTDTQYF
>-|TRBJ2-1|TRBD1|TRBV29-1
TGCAGCGTTGCCACCACAGGGGATAATGAGCAGTTCTTC
CSVATTGDNEQFF
>many|TRBJ1-2|TRBD1|TRBV4-1
TGCGCCAGCAGCCAAGCGTGGGGACAGAACTATGGCTACACCTTC
CASSQAWGQNYGYTF
>-|TRBJ1-1|-|TRBV7-9
TGTGCCAGCAGCTTAGAACGAGGGGAAGCTTTCTTT
CASSLERGEAFF
>-|TRBJ2-1|TRBD2|TRBV4-2
TGTGCCAGCAGCCCGGGACTAGCGGGAGTCGAGCAGTTCTTC
CASSPGLAGVEQFF
>few|TRBJ1-3|TRBD1|TRBV6-5
TGTGCCAGCAGCGGACAGGGAAAAACCTCTGGAAACACCATATATTTT
CASSGQGKTSGNTIYF
>many|TRBJ2-5|TRBD1|TRBV5-6
TGTGCCAGCAGCTCCTTGAACAGGGGGCGAAAAGAGACCCAGTACTTC
CASSSLNRGRKETQYF
>-|TRBJ2-2|-|TRBV18
TGTGCCAGCTCACGTCAGGAGGGCGTCACCGGGGAGCTGTTTTTT
CASSRQEGVTGELFF
>-|TRBJ1-1|-|TRBV5-5
TGTGCCAGCAGCTTGGAGGGTGGGAGCAACACTGAAGCTTTCTTT
CASSLEGGSNTEAFF